This T cell receptor (beta chain) appears in the sequencing data of a study of blood T cell repertoires in COVID-19. The CDR3 loop spans 16 amino acids. V was clipped by 2 bases and J by 5 bases; unmatched bases: 9. CDR1 and CDR2 (germline): SGHTA, FQGNSA. Using immunoSEQ multiplex PCR, the repertoire was profiled, and TCRdb retains in-frame clones only, with some absent. The table lists approximately 98,000 clones, approximately 81% of them singletons, with 4.1% in the top ten. Sequenced input: peripheral blood. This TCR derives from a man in his fifties or sixties with acute or convalescent COVID-19. This chain links TRBV7-2 with TRBJ1-2, with TRBD1 identical over 9 bases. The CDR3 spells CASSLSSGTGIYGYTF. The DNA for the CDR3 is TGTGCCAGCAGCTTAAGTTCCGGGACAGGGATTTATGGCTACACCTTC.